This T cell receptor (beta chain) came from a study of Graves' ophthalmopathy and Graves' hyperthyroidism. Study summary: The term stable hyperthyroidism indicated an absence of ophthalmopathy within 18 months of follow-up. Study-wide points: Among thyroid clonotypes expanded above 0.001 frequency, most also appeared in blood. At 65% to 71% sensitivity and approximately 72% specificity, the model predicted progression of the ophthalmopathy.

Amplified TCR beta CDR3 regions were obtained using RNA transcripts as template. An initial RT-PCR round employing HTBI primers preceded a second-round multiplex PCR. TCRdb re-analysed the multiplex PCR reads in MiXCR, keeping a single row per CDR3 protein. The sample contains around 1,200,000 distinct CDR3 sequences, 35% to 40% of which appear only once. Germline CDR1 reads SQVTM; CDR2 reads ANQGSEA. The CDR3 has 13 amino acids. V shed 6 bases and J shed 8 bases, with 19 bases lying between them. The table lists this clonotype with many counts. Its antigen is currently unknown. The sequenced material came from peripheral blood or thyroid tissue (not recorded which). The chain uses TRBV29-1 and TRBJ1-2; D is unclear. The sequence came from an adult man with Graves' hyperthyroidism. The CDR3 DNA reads TGCAGCGTAAGGACCGTCACGAAGTCCGGCTACACCTTC. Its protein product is CSVRTVTKSGYTF.